Below, 30 T cell receptor beta chains from the same sample are listed, as sequenced in a study of T cell repertoires in cytomegalovirus infection. TCRdb analysed the reads with MiXCR anew, one entry per CDR3 protein. The table lists 630,000 or so distinct CDR3 sequences, more than 20% of them singletons. The sample taken for sequencing was CD8+ T cells from PBMCs. The receptors stem from a human donor in good health (CMV status not recorded). Some clones in this sample may be carry-over from other donors' samples.

The chain couples TRBV25-1 to TRBJ1-1, with 8 bases aligning to TRBD1. The CDR3 loop spans 16 amino acids. Germline V gene lookup returns CDR1 MGHDK and CDR2 SYGVNS. The junction had 7 bases not matched to a gene; V was cut back by 4 bases and J by 0 bases. CDR3 residues: CASSGPLTGVNTEAFF. The CDR3, as DNA: TGTGCCAGCAGTGGTCCCTTGACAGGGGTGAACACTGAAGCTTTCTTT.

This clonotype was observed a few times. This chain connects TRBV20-1 to TRBJ1-2, with D uncertain. CDR3 length: 13 amino acids. Trimming removed 6 bases from V and 4 bases from J, with 15 bases in between. Germline V gene sequence: CDR1 DFQATT, CDR2 SNEGSKA (reference sequence). DNA of the CDR3: TGCAGTGCCGGGCGAGTGTCGGTCTATGGCTACACCTTC. Protein: CSAGRVSVYGYTF.

This clonotype was seen more than once but under ten times. This rearrangement joins TRBV7-9 to TRBJ1-1; D gene unclear. CDR3 length: 12 residues. Per germline, CDR1 SEHNR and CDR2 FQNEAQ (reference sequence). Trimming removed 0 bases from V and 8 bases from J, with 7 bases in between. Here the CDR3 DNA reads TGTGCCAGCAGCTTAGCATCCCCCGAAGCTTTCTTT. It is translated as CASSLASPEAFF. Combining the CDR3 with reference TRBV7-9 and TRBJ1-1 gives the whole variable domain DTGVSQNPRHKITKRGQNVTFRCDPISEHNRLYWYRQTLGQGPEFLTYFQNEAQLEKSRLLSDRFSAERPKGSFSTLEIQRTEQGDSAMYLCASSLASPEAFFGQGTRLTVV.

This clonotype occurred a few times. The V and J genes are TRBV18 and TRBJ1-1; 7 bases line up with TRBD1. V was clipped by 7 bases and J by 1 base; unmatched bases: 6. The CDR3 sequence is 14 residues long. Germline V gene data show CDR1 as KGHSH and CDR2 as LQKENI. In DNA form, the CDR3 reads TGTGCCAGCTGGCCGGGACAGAAGAACACTGAAGCTTTCTTT. Its translation: CASWPGQKNTEAFF.

This clonotype was counted only a few times. The rearrangement joins TRBV7-9 to TRBJ2-1, with TRBD2 matching over 15 bases. Germline lookup yields CDR1 SEHNR and CDR2 FQNEAQ (reference sequence). There are 24 residues in the CDR3. V dropped 4 bases and J dropped 5; count of bases not matched to a gene: 27. CDR3 nucleotide sequence: TGTGCCAGCAGCTCCGGGTACCTTGATAAAACCGGGACTAGCGGGGGGTCGTCAGACAATGAGCAGTTCTTC. Its protein product is CASSSGYLDKTGTSGGSSDNEQFF.

The chain is built from TRBV10-2 and TRBJ1-5; the D is unclear. Trimming removed 2 bases at V and 4 bases at J, with 9 bases between. Germline CDR1 is WSHSY and CDR2 is SAAADI. The CDR3 is made up of 14 amino acids. CDR3 sequence reads: CASSEVRVNQPQHF. As DNA, the CDR3 is TGCGCCAGCAGTGAGGTCAGAGTGAATCAGCCCCAGCATTTT.

In this sample, this clonotype turned up many times. V and J are TRBV7-8 and TRBJ1-1; D is unclear. Germline values: CDR1 SGHVS, CDR2 FQNEAQ. Trimming pared 2 bases from V and 0 bases from J, leaving 7 bases between. The CDR3 has 14 amino acids. In nucleotides, the CDR3 is TGTGCCAGCAGCTTACTGGGTTTGAACACTGAAGCTTTCTTT. It specifies CASSLLGLNTEAFF.

There are many counts of this clonotype. This chain uses TRBV7-6 with TRBJ2-2; D is unclear. Trimming removed 4 bases at V and 2 bases at J, with 11 bases between. The CDR3 length is 15 residues. Germline values: CDR1 SGHVS, CDR2 FNYEAQ. CDR3: CASSSLGPNTGELFF. CDR3 nucleotide sequence: TGTGCCAGCAGCTCACTGGGTCCTAACACCGGGGAGCTGTTTTTT.

Worth noting for this clonotype: This is likely a read error, given that the CDR3 carries no conserved phenylalanine or tryptophan at its end. J is TRBJ1-6 and V is TRBV7-9; no firm D call. The CDR3 sequence is 11 residues long. V lost 5 bases and J 11 bases, leaving 7 bases between the germline ends. Germline CDR1 reads SEHNR; CDR2 reads FQNEAQ (reference sequence). The CDR3 DNA is TGTGCCAGCAGCGGGCCGGCACCCCTCCACCTT. It encodes CASSGPAPLHL.

This clonotype was seen a handful of times. V gene TRBV2 combines with J gene TRBJ1-5, with TRBD1 identical over 7 bases. Germline V gene lookup returns CDR1 SNHLY and CDR2 FYNNEI. This CDR3 has 15 amino acids. Trimming removed 3 bases from V and 4 bases from J; junction bases left unmatched: 6. The CDR3 region is CASSDGTVLNQPQHF. Written as DNA, the CDR3 is TGTGCCAGCAGTGATGGGACAGTTCTTAATCAGCCCCAGCATTTT.

This clonotype came up a few times. The chain recombines TRBV14 with TRBJ1-1; 10 bases map to TRBD1. Germline lookup yields CDR1 SGHDN and CDR2 FVKESK. There are 17 residues in the CDR3. Trimming removed 5 bases from V and 0 bases from J; junction bases left unmatched: 9. The CDR3 bases are TGTGCCAGCAGCTATACGGGACAGGGGCCTTTGAACACTGAAGCTTTCTTT. Translated, it gives CASSYTGQGPLNTEAFF.

This clonotype has a single count. CDR3 sequence reads: CSVAEQGADYGYTF. As DNA, the CDR3 is TGCAGCGTTGCAGAACAGGGGGCGGACTATGGCTACACCTTC. This chain joins TRBV29-1 and TRBJ1-2, with 9 bases that match TRBD1. The CDR3 loop spans 14 amino acids. V dropped 4 bases and J dropped 3; count of bases not matched to a gene: 6. CDR1 and CDR2 (germline): SQVTM, ANQGSEA. The full variable domain, with the rest looked up from reference TRBV29-1 and TRBJ1-2, is SAVISQKPSRDICQRGTSLTIQCQVDSQVTMMFWYRQQPGQSLTLIATANQGSEATYESGFVIDKFPISRPNLTFSTLTVSNMSPEDSSIYLCSVAEQGADYGYTFGSGTRLTVV.

This clonotype was detected only a few times. The gene calls are TRBV9 and TRBJ2-1; the D is unclear. The CDR3 has 15 amino acids. The germline V gene encodes CDR1 SGDLS and CDR2 YYNGEE. Trimming took 0 bases from V and 4 from J, leaving 11 bases between them. As DNA, the CDR3 is TGTGCCAGCAGCGTAGGGGTCGCCGGATACAATGAGCAGTTCTTC. Amino acid sequence: CASSVGVAGYNEQFF.

J is TRBJ2-1 and V is TRBV6-6; D uncertain. Germline V lookup: CDR1 MNHNY, CDR2 SVGAGI (reference sequence). V was clipped by 0 bases and J by 5 bases, with 14 bases between them. This CDR3 is 16 amino acids long. CDR3 nucleotides: TGTGCCAGCAGTTACTCGCGCGCAAGGGAAAACAATGAGCAGTTCTTC. As protein: CASSYSRARENNEQFF.

This clonotype was seen a handful of times. V is TRBV7-9 and J is TRBJ1-6; D is unclear. V lost 1 base and J 12 bases, leaving 7 bases between the germline ends. Looked up from germline, CDR1 is SEHNR and CDR2 is FQNEAQ (reference sequence). The CDR3 length is 12 residues. CDR3 bases: TGTGCCAGCAGCTTAGGGAAATTACCCCTCCACTTT. Amino acids: CASSLGKLPLHF.

V is TRBV20-1 and J is TRBJ2-7, with D tentatively TRBD2 (6 bases). CDR1 is DFQATT and CDR2 is SNEGSKA in the germline V gene (reference sequence). The CDR3 is 14 amino acids. Trimming stripped 2 bases from V and 2 bases from J, with 13 bases between. Written as DNA, the CDR3 is TGCAGTGCTAGACCGGAGGGCAGGGCCTACGAGCAGTACGTC. This codes for CSARPEGRAYEQYV.

This clonotype was seen only a few times. In nucleotides, the CDR3 is TGTGCCAGCAGCTTCAGGGACGAGGTGGAGCTGTTTTTT. Translating it yields CASSFRDEVELFF. The gene calls are TRBV5-5 and TRBJ2-2, with D perhaps being TRBD1 or TRBD2 (5 bases each). The germline gives CDR1 SGHKS, CDR2 YYEKEE (reference sequence). The CDR3 is made up of 13 amino acids. V lost 2 bases to trimming and J lost 10 bases, with 12 bases between them.

The gene calls are TRBV5-1 and TRBJ2-5; 11 nucleotides match TRBD2. The trim removed 3 bases at V and 0 bases at J, leaving 7 bases unmatched. The germline CDR1 and CDR2 sequences are SGHRS and YFSETQ. The CDR3 consists of 17 residues. CDR3 sequence reads: CASSSGLAGIYQETQYF. The CDR3, as DNA: TGCGCCAGCAGCTCCGGACTAGCGGGCATCTACCAAGAGACCCAGTACTTC.

The chain employs TRBV19 and TRBJ2-7; D is unresolved. The length of the CDR3 is 12 residues. CDR1 LNHDA and CDR2 SQIVND come from the germline V gene (reference sequence). V gave up 3 bases and J gave up 5 bases, with 8 bases separating them. The CDR3 region is CASSITLHEQYF. The CDR3 coding sequence is TGTGCCAGTAGTATCACCCTCCACGAGCAGTACTTC.

The sample holds a few counts of this clonotype. The chain is built from TRBV7-9 and TRBJ2-3, with a tentative D call TRBD2 (5 bases). The V end was cut by 1 base, the J end by 0 bases, with 8 bases between. In germline, CDR1 is SEHNR, CDR2 FQNEAQ (reference sequence). This CDR3 spans 15 amino acids. DNA for the CDR3: TGTGCCAGCAGCTTAGAGGTAGCGAGCACAGATACGCAGTATTTT. Translated: CASSLEVASTDTQYF. Together with reference TRBV7-9 and TRBJ2-3, the CDR3 gives the full variable domain: DTGVSQNPRHKITKRGQNVTFRCDPISEHNRLYWYRQTLGQGPEFLTYFQNEAQLEKSRLLSDRFSAERPKGSFSTLEIQRTEQGDSAMYLCASSLEVASTDTQYFGPGTRLTVL.

This chain uses TRBV9 with TRBJ2-3; D possibly uses TRBD1 or TRBD2 (5 bases each). Trimming stripped 1 base from V and 2 bases from J, with 8 bases between. The CDR3 contains 14 residues. From germline, CDR1 is SGDLS and CDR2 YYNGEE. The CDR3 loop is CASSVQGTTDTQYF. The CDR3 nucleotides are TGTGCCAGCAGCGTACAAGGGACCACAGATACGCAGTATTTT.

This clonotype has just one count. The chain combines TRBV20-1 with TRBJ2-1; D unresolved. This CDR3 contains 13 residues. The V gene lost 0 bases and the J gene lost 9 bases, with 12 bases spanning the gap. Germline V lookup: CDR1 DFQATT, CDR2 SNEGSKA (reference sequence). The CDR3 bases are TGCAGTGCTAGAGAACCCAACCTACCTGAGCAGTTCTTC. It specifies CSAREPNLPEQFF.

The chain has TRBV28 and TRBJ2-3; no definite D call. This CDR3 has 15 residues. The germline CDR1 and CDR2 sequences are MDHEN and SYDVKM. With 5 bases removed from V and 0 bases from J, the gap between germline ends came to 12 bases. The CDR3 sequence: CASSKDQTSTDTQYF. CDR3 DNA sequence: TGTGCCAGCAGTAAGGACCAAACTAGCACAGATACGCAGTATTTT.

The rearrangement links TRBV7-9 to TRBJ1-2; D gene ambiguous. The CDR3 has 14 amino acids. V was pared by 1 base and J by 7 bases, with 13 bases between. The germline V gene encodes CDR1 SEHNR and CDR2 FQNEAQ (reference sequence). The CDR3 is CASSLVGELVGYTF. The CDR3 bases are TGTGCCAGCAGCTTAGTAGGCGAACTGGTTGGCTACACCTTC.

The chain joins TRBV19 to TRBJ2-1; 7 nucleotides align to TRBD1. V trimming: 5 bases; J trimming: 8 bases; junction bases outside the gene matches: 9. From germline, CDR1 is LNHDA and CDR2 SQIVND (reference sequence). The CDR3 totals 14 residues. This CDR3 reads CASSLRDSQDEQFF. The CDR3 nucleotides read TGTGCCAGTAGTCTCCGGGACAGTCAAGATGAGCAGTTCTTC.

The CDR3 DNA is TGCAGCGTATTTAAGAGTCCCCACGAGCAGTACTTC. Amino acids: CSVFKSPHEQYF. The chain is built from TRBV29-1 and TRBJ2-7; D call uncertain. In germline, CDR1 is SQVTM, CDR2 ANQGSEA. The length of the CDR3 is 12 residues. Deletions cut 6 bases from V and 5 bases from J, with 14 bases between.

This chain joins TRBV27 and TRBJ1-2; unclear D gene. The germline V and J ends were trimmed by 6 bases and 8 bases, with 16 bases remaining between them. Germline loops: CDR1 MNHEY, CDR2 SMNVEV (reference sequence). This CDR3 is built from 13 residues. The DNA of the CDR3 is TGTGCCAGCAGCTTGGTAGGTCCGCCAGGCTACACCTTC. Translation gives CASSLVGPPGYTF.

This clonotype was seen repeatedly, ten times or more. The chain recombines TRBV7-2 with TRBJ1-2, with unresolved D. The CDR3 covers 11 residues. The germline V gene has CDR1 SGHTA and CDR2 FQGNSA. The V and J ends lost 7 bases and 4 bases respectively, with 7 bases between them. The CDR3 sequence is CASNDLYGYTF. The CDR3 DNA reads TGTGCCAGCAACGACCTCTATGGCTACACCTTC.

This clonotype was seen repeatedly, ten times or more. This chain links TRBV7-8 with TRBJ2-5; D might be TRBD2 (6 bases). The CDR3 contains 14 residues. Trimming took off 5 bases at V and 8 bases at J, with 18 bases between the two ends. Germline V gives CDR1 SGHVS, CDR2 FQNEAQ. CDR3 sequence reads: CASSAPGLWGTQYF. In DNA form, the CDR3 reads TGTGCCAGCAGCGCCCCGGGACTTTGGGGTACCCAGTACTTC.

This clonotype was detected a few times. This chain links TRBV7-9 with TRBJ1-1, with TRBD1 as a possible D gene (5 bases). Germline assignment: CDR1 SEHNR and CDR2 FQNEAQ (reference sequence). This CDR3 spans 14 amino acids. Deletions cut 4 bases from V and 3 bases from J, with 12 bases between. The CDR3 region has the DNA TGTGCCAGCAGCTCCCCGGGGGGGTACACTGAAGCTTTCTTT. Protein sequence: CASSSPGGYTEAFF. The full variable domain, completed using reference TRBV7-9 and TRBJ1-1, is DTGVSQNPRHKITKRGQNVTFRCDPISEHNRLYWYRQTLGQGPEFLTYFQNEAQLEKSRLLSDRFSAERPKGSFSTLEIQRTEQGDSAMYLCASSSPGGYTEAFFGQGTRLTVV.